Shown below are 9 T cell receptor beta chains from a single sample sequenced in a study of preoperative IRX-2 immunotherapy in early breast cancer. Data came from immunoSEQ multiplex PCR; TCRdb stores just in-frame clones and leaves some out. Among about 45,000 clones listed, approximately 80% were seen once. Treatment noted: preoperative locoregional IRX-2 cytokine immunotherapy. Sequencing used tumor tissue, obtained after IRX-2 immunotherapy. The receptor source for this set is a human donor with breast cancer.

In its sample, this clone was seen a few times. This chain uses TRBV6-8 with TRBJ2-5; D remains unclear. V lost 4 bases and J lost 3, with 12 bases in between. Germline V gene lookup returns CDR1 MNHGY and CDR2 SAAAGT. This CDR3 contains 14 residues. The CDR3 nucleotides are TGTGCCAGCAGTTTGCCGGGCTCCAAAGAGACCCAGTACTTC. Encoded protein: CASSLPGSKETQYF.

The chain carries TRBV6-8 and TRBJ2-2; D may be TRBD1 (5 bases). With 6 bases removed from V and 5 bases from J, the gap between germline ends came to 16 bases. The CDR3 is made up of 15 amino acids. Germline-derived CDR1 and CDR2 are MNHGY and SAAAGT. The CDR3 loop is CASSIGQGWTGELFF. In DNA form, the CDR3 reads TGTGCCAGCAGCATAGGGCAGGGATGGACCGGGGAGCTGTTTTTT.

This sequence joins TRBV5-1 and TRBJ2-1, with D possibly matching TRBD2 (6 bases). From germline, CDR1 is SGHRS and CDR2 YFSETQ. The CDR3 is 15 amino acids. V was clipped by 4 bases and J by 5 bases, with 16 bases between them. As DNA, the CDR3 is TGCGCCAGCAGCACTCAGGCGGGGATGAACAATGAGCAGTTCTTC. Protein sequence: CASSTQAGMNNEQFF.

The V gene is TRBV6-8, the J gene TRBJ1-5; D gene unclear. This CDR3 is 12 amino acids long. V lost 7 bases and J lost 9, with 13 bases in between. Germline CDR1 and CDR2: MNHGY and SAAAGT. The CDR3, as DNA: TGTGCCAGCAAGGTAGGGAGCGGGCCCCAGCATTTT. It is translated as CASKVGSGPQHF.

V and J are TRBV6-8 and TRBJ1-1; D is unresolved. The CDR3 runs to 13 residues. The V gene's germline CDR1 is MNHGY and CDR2 SAAAGT. V lost 10 bases, J lost 4 bases, and 16 bases lay in between. The CDR3 reads CATLGGYGTEAFF. The CDR3 coding sequence is TGTGCCACCTTGGGAGGGTACGGCACTGAAGCTTTCTTT.

The V and J genes are TRBV19 and TRBJ1-1; 7 bases agree with TRBD1. Unmatched junction bases numbered 7, after V lost 5 bases and J lost 1 base. Germline assignment: CDR1 LNHDA and CDR2 SQIVND (reference sequence). This CDR3 comprises 15 residues. The CDR3 bases are TGTGCCAGTAGTGCCCAACAGGGGAGGAACACTGAAGCTTTCTTT. Its protein is CASSAQQGRNTEAFF.

In its sample, this clone was seen once. The chain employs TRBV28 and TRBJ2-1, with 16 bases lining up with TRBD2. The CDR3 has 17 amino acids. Per germline, CDR1 MDHEN and CDR2 SYDVKM. V lost 4 bases, J lost 2 bases, and 2 bases stayed unmatched. The CDR3 loop reads CASSSGLAGGTYNEQFF. The CDR3 nucleotides are TGTGCCAGCAGTTCGGGACTAGCGGGGGGGACCTACAATGAGCAGTTCTTC.

V usage is TRBV5-1 and J usage is TRBJ2-7; 12 bases line up with TRBD1. The CDR3 sequence is 15 residues long. The germline CDR1 and CDR2 sequences are SGHRS and YFSETQ. The trim removed 3 bases at V and 5 bases at J, leaving 6 bases unmatched. This CDR3 reads CASSSAGTGGDEQYF. The CDR3 region has the DNA TGCGCCAGCAGCTCGGCGGGGACAGGGGGCGACGAGCAGTACTTC.

V gene TRBV30 combines with J gene TRBJ2-6; D unresolved. Between the trimmed V and J ends, which lost 3 bases and 0 bases, there was a span of 12 bases. CDR3 length equals 16 residues. CDR1 and CDR2 (germline): GTSNPN, SVGIG (reference sequence). DNA for the CDR3: TGTGCCTGGAGCCCGGCAGGTACCTCTGGGGCCAACGTCCTGACTTTC. This sequence encodes CAWSPAGTSGANVLTF.